This T cell receptor beta chain derives from a study of T cells after yellow fever vaccination. MiXCR, run by TCRdb on the 5' RACE reads, gives a single entry per CDR3 protein. Here the sample spans roughly 340,000 distinct CDR3 sequences, approximately 4% being singletons. At least ten counts were recorded for this clonotype. CDR3 length: 18 residues. Trimming cost V 0 bases and J 0 bases, with 16 bases left between them. Germline CDR1 and CDR2: SGHRS and YFSETQ. The J gene is TRBJ1-3, the V gene TRBV5-1; a weak D match, TRBD1 (5 bases). Material: PBMCs, obtained 5 days after the yellow fever booster vaccination. The TCR was taken from a man aged 18 to 29 who received the YFV17D yellow fever vaccine. The CDR3 protein is CASSLDGAAFPSGNTIYF. The DNA for the CDR3 is TGCGCCAGCAGCTTGGATGGGGCAGCTTTTCCCTCTGGAAACACCATATATTTT.